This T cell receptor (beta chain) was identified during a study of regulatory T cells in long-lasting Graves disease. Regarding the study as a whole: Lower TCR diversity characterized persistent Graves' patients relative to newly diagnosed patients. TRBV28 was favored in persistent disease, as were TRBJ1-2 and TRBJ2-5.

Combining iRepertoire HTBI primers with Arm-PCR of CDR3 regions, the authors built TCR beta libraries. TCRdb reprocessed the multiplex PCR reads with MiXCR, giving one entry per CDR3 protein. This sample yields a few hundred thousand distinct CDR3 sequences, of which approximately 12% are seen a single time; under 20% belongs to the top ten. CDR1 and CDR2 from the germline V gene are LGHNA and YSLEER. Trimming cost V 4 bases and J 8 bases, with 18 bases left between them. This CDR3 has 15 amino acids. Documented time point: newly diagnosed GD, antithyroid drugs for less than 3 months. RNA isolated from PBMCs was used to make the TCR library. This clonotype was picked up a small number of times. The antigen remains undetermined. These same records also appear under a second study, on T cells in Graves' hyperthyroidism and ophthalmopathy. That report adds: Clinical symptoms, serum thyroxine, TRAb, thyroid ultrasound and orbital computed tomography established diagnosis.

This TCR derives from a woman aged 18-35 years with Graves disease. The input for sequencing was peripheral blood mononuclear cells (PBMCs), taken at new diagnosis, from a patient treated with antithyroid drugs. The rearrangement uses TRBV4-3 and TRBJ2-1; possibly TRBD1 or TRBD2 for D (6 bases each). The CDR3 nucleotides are TGCGCCAGCAGCCGGCTGGGGGGCCCGGGCTATGAGCAGTTCTTC. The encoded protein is CASSRLGGPGYEQFF.